This T cell receptor beta chain is drawn from a study of CD8+ T cells in alopecia areata. The CDR3 covers 12 residues. V lost 5 bases to trimming and J lost 4 bases, with 9 bases between them. Germline lookup yields CDR1 SEHNR and CDR2 FQNEAQ (reference sequence). In each case, RNA was isolated and then reverse transcribed into cDNA as the sequencing template. The table came from immunoSEQ multiplex PCR; TCRdb's copy has only in-frame clones and leaves some out. The sample lists 130,000 or so clones, 45% to 50% occurring once. This receptor was obtained from a human donor with alopecia areata. Sequenced material: CD8+ T cells sorted from blood, taken at week 0. V is TRBV7-9 and J is TRBJ2-7; no clear D. The CDR3 region has the DNA TGTGCCAGCAGCCGAAGCGAATACGAGCAGTACTTC. It yields the protein CASSRSEYEQYF. Complete variable domain (other parts from reference TRBV7-9 and TRBJ2-7): DTGVSQNPRHKITKRGQNVTFRCDPISEHNRLYWYRQTLGQGPEFLTYFQNEAQLEKSRLLSDRFSAERPKGSFSTLEIQRTEQGDSAMYLCASSRSEYEQYFGPGTRLTVT.